This TCR beta chain was recovered during a study of blood T cell repertoires in COVID-19. About the research overall: The samples span acute and convalescent COVID-19 from the United States, Italy and Spain.

Original processing notes: The assay estimated nucleated cells by amplifying reference gene primers. Data came from immunoSEQ multiplex PCR; TCRdb stores just in-frame clones and leaves some out. V and J calls and clone size are as listed in that table; D and trimming were resolved from the DNA. The sample includes roughly 52,000 clones, 87% of them seen just once. Patients in Seattle were enrolled during active infection, then followed longitudinally. V lost 5 bases and J 2 bases, leaving 15 bases between the germline ends. CDR1 and CDR2 (germline): SGHVS, FNYEAQ. The CDR3 is made up of 15 amino acids.

The sample was peripheral blood. The rearrangement joins TRBV7-6 to TRBJ2-5, with a tentative D call TRBD1 (6 bases). This TCR was recovered from a middle-aged man with COVID-19, enrolled during active disease. The CDR3 DNA sequence: TGTGCCAGCAGCCCCGAGACAGGTCTTCAAGAGACCCAGTACTTC. It is translated as CASSPETGLQETQYF.